This TCR beta chain appears in the sequencing data of a study of vaccination and CD4 T cells after COVID-19 (dated by TCRdb to about 2022). Background for the entire study: SARS-CoV-2 positivity had been established in the convalescent patients by nasal swab PCR, and mild disease was recorded in several of these patients and severe disease in one. Control cultures received a CEFX viral epitope pool as the positive control, an HIV-1 Nef peptide pool as the negative control, or no peptide. In around 9 COVID-19 convalescent patients and a few infection-naive healthy vaccine recipients, researchers compared the spike-specific CD4+ TCR repertoire from before mRNA vaccination with the repertoire from after. Post-COVID blood samples were collected from convalescent patients a median of around 96 days after diagnosis, with a range of roughly 30 to 161 days. Post-vaccine blood samples were collected a median of about 66 days after the second vaccine dose, ranging from roughly 12 to 250 days. The convalescent cohort comprised six males and four females, including two Hispanic individuals, seven Caucasians, two Asians and one multiracial person. Participants got two doses of the Pfizer-BioNTech BNT162b2 vaccine (n=8) or two doses of the Moderna mRNA-1273 vaccine (n=2). Overlapping spike peptide pools from SARS-CoV-2 and from the common cold coronaviruses HCoV-NL63, HCoV-OC43 and HCoV-229E were used as culture stimuli.

The library was generated by PCR. DNA from cultured CD4+ T cells was subjected to TCR sequencing with the Oncomine TCR Beta short-read assay at the Johns Hopkins FTIC core. The QIAamp micro DNA kit was used to extract genomic DNA from the cultured CD4+ T cells. Oncomine TCR Beta libraries from cultured CD4+ T cells were pooled with unique dual indexes and sequenced on an Illumina iSeq 100. In the authors' own workflow: Non-productive sequences were removed, and CDR3s not starting with C, not ending with F or W, or shorter than 7 amino acids were discarded. Antigen-specific clonotypes were identified with the MANAFEST web application by comparing peptide-stimulated wells with reference and other culture wells. Positive clones required FDR below 0.05, an odds ratio above 5, and productive frequency above 0.1% in at least two of three replicate wells. A clonotype was classed as cross-reactive if the clonotype showed significant expansion both in SARS-CoV-2 spike wells and in at least one common cold coronavirus spike condition. Levenshtein distances (stringdist) and unrooted phylogenetic trees (ape) in R version 3.6.1 were used to assess CDR3 homology. TCRdb reprocessing: public reads trimmed at Q25 with fastp, clones called with MiXCR, in-frame beta chains kept. Rows are combined by CDR3 protein, so each entry shows the most common genes and DNA. The authors' filters were not applied to this entry. The sample contains 7,600 or so distinct CDR3 sequences, roughly 20% of them found a single time. Approximately 21% of the sample rests with the top ten.

Including cysteine and phenylalanine, the CDR3 has 15 amino acids. This entry keeps only the CDR3 DNA: 45 bases, framed from base 1. The junction shows trimming of 1 base on V and 0 bases on J, plus 9 bases between the germline ends. CDR1 and CDR2 are read off the germline V gene as SGHTA and FQGTGA. The meaning of the sample's treatment or condition label: approximately 10-day PBMC culture with coronavirus spike peptide pools or control peptides (ViraFEST assay). The ViraFEST assay, used in the study, expanded antigen-specific T cells with peptide pools and then identified the expanded clonotypes through TCR sequencing. The convalescent patients' positive SARS-CoV-2 PCR tests were from March to December 2020, which was before the Alpha, Beta and Delta variants emerged in the United States. Each well held 2 million to 2.5 million PBMCs cultured with around 10 ug/ml peptide pools in IMDM containing around 5% human AB serum and around 10 IU/ml IL-2. Half of the culture medium was replaced with fresh IL-2-containing medium on days 3 and 7. CD4+ T cells were isolated after about 10 days of culture through negative selection using the EasySep CD4+ T cell isolation kit. Ficoll-Paque Plus gradient centrifugation was used to isolate PBMCs from whole blood, and the isolated PBMCs were then either used fresh or cryopreserved at -140C. Triplicate wells were generally used for each culture condition.

The study at large found these results: In convalescent patients, a median roughly 83% of post-vaccine SARS-CoV-2-reactive clones were detected only after vaccination, and vaccine-specific priming was suggested by this finding. The median count of SARS-CoV-2-reactive clonotypes went up from around 20 after infection to 38 after vaccination, although the change was not significant. In convalescent patients, nearly all vaccine-specific clones (304 of 307) were found to be mono-reactive for SARS-CoV-2 spike rather than cross-reactive with common cold coronaviruses. Only a relatively small number of convalescent patients were included in the study, and early timepoints following natural infection were not analyzed.

Concerning this clonotype itself: Its antigen target is currently unknown. Base qualities are not at hand, and no much larger clone is one base apart.

The starting material was CD4+ T cells from blood, cultured in vitro, obtained after SARS-CoV-2 vaccination. Rearrangement joined TRBV7-3 to TRBJ1-1; no D gene can be assigned with confidence. This receptor was identified in a human donor who had recovered from COVID-19. The CDR3 reads as follows: CASSLSSPMNTEAFF. The bases read TGTGCCAGCAGCTTAAGTTCCCCCATGAACACTGAAGCTTTCTTT.